This entry describes one T cell receptor beta chain. The data belong to a study of blood T cell repertoires in COVID-19. Study as a whole: From T cells, B-cell-depleted T cells, or PBMCs came the material, which was cDNA or gDNA.

Authors' data handling: Researchers report that nucleated cell counts were estimated from reference gene primer amplification. TCRdb keeps only in-frame clones here, not all; method: immunoSEQ multiplex PCR. Clonal size and the V and J genes are those of that table, whereas D and trimming came from the DNA. The sample lists around 180,000 clones, under 90% occurring once. Looked up from germline, CDR1 is LNHNV and CDR2 is YYDKDF (reference sequence). There are 16 residues in the CDR3. The V and J ends lost 3 bases and 0 bases, in that order; junction bases with no gene match: 0. Participants' own reports of clinical history determined their cohort assignment.

Input material: PBMCs or T cells enriched from blood (not recorded which). The chain uses TRBV15 and TRBJ1-4, with 11 bases identical to TRBD1. The source is a man aged 50 to 60 who had recovered from COVID-19. This CDR3 is CATSRGQGATNEKLFF. The CDR3 region has the DNA TGTGCCACCAGCAGGGGACAGGGGGCAACTAATGAAAAACTGTTTTTT.